This T cell receptor beta chain was found in a study of cytomegalovirus exposure and HLA in healthy donors. Overall study results and limits: The likely origin of a cluster of highly shared sequence variants was a sequencing artifact.

About this clone: Its antigen remains unidentified.

Unrecorded immune exposure was likely among donors, who were nominally healthy when sampled. This CDR3 comprises 13 residues. CDR1 and CDR2 from the germline V gene are SGHDT and YYEEEE. V was clipped by 2 bases and J by 1 base, with 5 bases between them. Primers for the PCR totalled 60 Vbeta and 13 Jbeta. Study processing details: Later reanalysis found 80 million or so unique TCR beta chains, 10 million to 12 million of them shared. Produced via immunoSEQ multiplex PCR; TCRdb's table is partial and in-frame only. The DNA gave D and trimming, while V, J and clone size come from that table. The data contain roughly 190,000 clones, over 9.5% of them singletons.

The J gene is TRBJ2-3, the V gene TRBV5-6; no clear D. This TCR was recovered from a middle-aged man in good health and CMV-seropositive. Sequenced material: PBMCs. The CDR3 DNA reads TGTGCCAGCAGCTTCCAGGGCACAGATACGCAGTATTTT. As protein: CASSFQGTDTQYF. The whole variable domain, filled in from reference TRBV5-6 and TRBJ2-3, reads DAGVTQSPTHLIKTRGQQVTLRCSPKSGHDTVSWYQQALGQGPQFIFQYYEEEERQRGNFPDRFSGHQFPNYSSELNVNALLLGDSALYLCASSFQGTDTQYFGPGTRLTVL.